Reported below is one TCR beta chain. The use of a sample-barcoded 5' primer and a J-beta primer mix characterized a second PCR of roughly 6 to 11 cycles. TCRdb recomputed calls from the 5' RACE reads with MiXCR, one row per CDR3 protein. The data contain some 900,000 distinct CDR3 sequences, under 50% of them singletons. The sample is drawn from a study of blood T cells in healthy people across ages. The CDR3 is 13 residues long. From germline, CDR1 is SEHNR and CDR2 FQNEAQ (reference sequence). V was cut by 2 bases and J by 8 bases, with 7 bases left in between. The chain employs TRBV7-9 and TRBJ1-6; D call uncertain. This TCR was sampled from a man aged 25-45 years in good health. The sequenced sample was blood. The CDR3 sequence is CASSLLADSPLHF. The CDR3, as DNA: TGTGCCAGCAGCTTATTAGCGGATTCACCCCTCCACTTT. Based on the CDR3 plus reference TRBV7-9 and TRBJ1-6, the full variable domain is DTGVSQNPRHKITKRGQNVTFRCDPISEHNRLYWYRQTLGQGPEFLTYFQNEAQLEKSRLLSDRFSAERPKGSFSTLEIQRTEQGDSAMYLCASSLLADSPLHFGNGTRLTVT.